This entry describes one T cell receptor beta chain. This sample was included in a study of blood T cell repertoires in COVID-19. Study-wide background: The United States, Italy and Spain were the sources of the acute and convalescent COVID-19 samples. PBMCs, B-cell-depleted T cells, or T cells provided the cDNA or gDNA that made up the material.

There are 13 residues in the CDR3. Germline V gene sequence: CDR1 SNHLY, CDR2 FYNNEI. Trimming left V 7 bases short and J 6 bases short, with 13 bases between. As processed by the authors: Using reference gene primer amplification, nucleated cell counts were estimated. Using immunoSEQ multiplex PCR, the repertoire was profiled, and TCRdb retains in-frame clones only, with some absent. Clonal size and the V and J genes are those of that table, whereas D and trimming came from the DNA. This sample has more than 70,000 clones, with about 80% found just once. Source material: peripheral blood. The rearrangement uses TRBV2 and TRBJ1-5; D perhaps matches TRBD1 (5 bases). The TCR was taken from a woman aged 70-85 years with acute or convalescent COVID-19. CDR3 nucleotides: TGTGCCAGCACTTTAGGGGAAAGTCAGCCCCAGCATTTT. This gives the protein CASTLGESQPQHF.